This T cell receptor (beta chain) comes out of a study of T cell repertoires in cytomegalovirus infection. Germline CDR1 reads SGHRS; CDR2 reads YFSETQ. V lost 4 bases to trimming and J lost 6 bases; unmatched junction nucleotides: 11. The CDR3 has 16 amino acids. This clonotype was observed a handful of times. The antigen remains undetermined. MiXCR, applied by TCRdb to the reads, yields one record per CDR3 protein. In the table there are around 900,000 distinct CDR3 sequences, roughly 30% of which are singletons. The rearrangement joins TRBV5-1 to TRBJ2-2; 8 positions match TRBD1. The material was cultured CD8+ T cells from PBMCs, obtained from culture after CMV antigen stimulation. This receptor was taken from a human donor in good health (CMV status not recorded). Some clones in this sample may be carry-over from other donors' samples. CDR3 nucleotide sequence: TGCGCCAGCAGCCTATGGACAGGGACGACCGCCGGGGAGCTGTTTTTT. Protein product: CASSLWTGTTAGELFF.